The rows below give T cell receptor beta chains drawn from one sample of a study of tumour-infiltrating T cells in Burkitt lymphoma. TCRdb's copy holds only in-frame clones and misses some; the assay was immunoSEQ multiplex PCR. The listing records under 10 clones. The sample comprised tumor tissue. These receptors originate from a human donor with Burkitt lymphoma. The CDR3 runs from the conserved cysteine through the conserved F or W. D genes are given only for firm matches.

TRBJ2-3,TRBV9,.,CASSEGTRLPDTQYF,TGTGCCAGCAGCGAGGGGACGAGGCTCCCAGATACGCAGTATTTT
TRBJ1-2,TRBV21-1,.,CASRFYIATETYGYTF,TGTGCCAGCAGGTTTTATATAGCTACAGAGACCTATGGCTACACCTTC